This entry lists 3 T cell receptor beta chains sequenced from one sample in a study of resident and recirculating memory T cells in vitiligo. Some clones are missing from TCRdb's copy, which holds only in-frame ones; the method was immunoSEQ multiplex PCR. Of around 43,000 clones listed, nearly 95% are singletons. Sequenced input: blood. The source of these receptors is a male donor with vitiligo.

The rearrangement uses TRBV2 and TRBJ2-3; 8 nucleotides align to TRBD2. Germline CDR1 reads SNHLY; CDR2 reads FYNNEI. V trimming: 7 bases; J trimming: 2 bases; junction bases outside the gene matches: 8. The CDR3 sequence is 15 residues long. The CDR3 here is CASMGTGGNTDTQYF. The CDR3 nucleotides read TGTGCCAGCATGGGGACGGGGGGGAACACAGATACGCAGTATTTT.

The chain recombines TRBV4-1 with TRBJ2-7, with TRBD2 matching 9 bases. This CDR3 has 15 residues. Per germline, CDR1 MGHRA and CDR2 YSYEKL. V gave up 3 bases and J gave up 1 base; unmatched junction bases: 4. CDR3 loop: CASSHRGGDSYEQYF. The CDR3 region has the DNA TGCGCCAGCAGCCATCGCGGGGGGGATTCCTACGAGCAGTACTTC.

The V and J genes are TRBV19 and TRBJ1-1; the D is unclear. This CDR3 spans 14 amino acids. In germline, CDR1 is LNHDA, CDR2 SQIVND (reference sequence). The V end was cut by 4 bases, the J end by 0 bases, with 9 bases between. Written as DNA, the CDR3 is TGTGCCAGTAGTAAGAACAGTATGAACACTGAAGCTTTCTTT. As protein: CASSKNSMNTEAFF.